The 6 T cell receptor beta chains below were found in one sample sequenced in a study of T-cell memory formation after mild COVID-19. TCRdb reanalysed the 5' RACE reads using MiXCR and keeps one entry per CDR3 protein. The sample holds hundreds of thousands of distinct CDR3 sequences, roughly 21% seen once. Sequencing was carried out using PBMCs or a T cell subset sorted from them (not recorded which). These receptor sequences come from a man aged 18 to 30 who had mild COVID-19 (a few samples of this study predate the infection). Cell type and time point are not known.

In this sample, this clonotype turned up a few times. The V gene is TRBV7-3, the J gene TRBJ2-5; tentatively, D is TRBD2 (7 bases). The germline V gene has CDR1 SGHTA and CDR2 FQGTGA. V lost 5 bases and J lost 5, with 15 bases in between. The CDR3 spans 14 residues. This CDR3 reads CASSRGGDPETQYF. CDR3 DNA: TGTGCCAGCAGCCGAGGGGGGGATCCTGAGACCCAGTACTTC.

This clonotype came up a few times. The chain is built from TRBV4-2 and TRBJ2-3; TRBD2 matches at 8 bases. Germline V gene lookup returns CDR1 LGHNA and CDR2 YNFKEQ. The CDR3 runs 16 residues. V trimming: 4 bases; J trimming: 7 bases; junction bases outside the gene matches: 13. The CDR3 DNA sequence: TGTGCCAGCAGCCCTCAGCGGGGGAGCACCGTGAATACGCAGTATTTT. It encodes CASSPQRGSTVNTQYF.

The chain is built from TRBV20-1 and TRBJ1-1; D may be TRBD1 (6 bases). V lost 7 bases, J lost 5 bases, and 11 bases lay in between. The CDR3 runs to 11 residues. Germline CDR1 and CDR2: DFQATT and SNEGSKA (reference sequence). CDR3 loop: CSGQGRTEAFF. The CDR3 DNA is TGCAGTGGTCAGGGGAGAACTGAAGCTTTCTTT.

This clonotype is a singleton in its sample. The chain uses TRBV7-9 and TRBJ2-5, with D tentatively TRBD2 (6 bases). CDR3 size: 14 residues. Germline lookup yields CDR1 SEHNR and CDR2 FQNEAQ (reference sequence). The V gene lost 4 bases and the J gene lost 1 base, with 10 bases spanning the gap. The CDR3 spells CASSSSGLQETQYF. In nucleotides, the CDR3 is TGTGCCAGCAGCTCTTCGGGACTCCAAGAGACCCAGTACTTC.

Many counts were recorded for this clonotype. The chain combines TRBV4-1 with TRBJ1-5; D unclear. Germline V gene sequence: CDR1 MGHRA, CDR2 YSYEKL. The CDR3 totals 15 residues. Trimming pared 2 bases from V and 1 base from J, leaving 9 bases between. The chain's CDR3 is CASSQRWVSNQPQHF. The CDR3 DNA reads as TGCGCCAGCAGCCAACGGTGGGTGAGCAATCAGCCCCAGCATTTT.

This clonotype was detected a few times. The chain couples TRBV11-1 to TRBJ2-7, with 10 bases fitting TRBD1. V lost 5 bases to trimming and J lost 2 bases; unmatched junction nucleotides: 3. This CDR3 spans 14 amino acids. Germline CDR1 SGHAT, CDR2 FQDESV (reference sequence). In DNA form, the CDR3 reads TGTGCCAGCAGCCTGGACAGGGGGACCTACGAGCAGTACTTC. Translating gives CASSLDRGTYEQYF.